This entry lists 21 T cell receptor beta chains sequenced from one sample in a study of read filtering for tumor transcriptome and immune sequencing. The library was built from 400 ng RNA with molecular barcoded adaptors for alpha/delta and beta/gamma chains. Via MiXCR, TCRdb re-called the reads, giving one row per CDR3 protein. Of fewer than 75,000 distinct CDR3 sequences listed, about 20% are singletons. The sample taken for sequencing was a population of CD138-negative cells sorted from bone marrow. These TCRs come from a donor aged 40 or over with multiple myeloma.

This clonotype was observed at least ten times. CDR3 DNA: TGTGCCAGCAGCTTCCGGACTAGCTCCTACGAGCAGTACTTC. Its translation: CASSFRTSSYEQYF. The rearrangement links TRBV7-2 to TRBJ2-7, with TRBD2 identical over 7 bases. The germline gives CDR1 SGHTA, CDR2 FQGNSA. This CDR3 is built from 14 residues. The J segment lost 0 bases and the V segment lost 3 bases, leaving 2 bases of the junction unmatched.

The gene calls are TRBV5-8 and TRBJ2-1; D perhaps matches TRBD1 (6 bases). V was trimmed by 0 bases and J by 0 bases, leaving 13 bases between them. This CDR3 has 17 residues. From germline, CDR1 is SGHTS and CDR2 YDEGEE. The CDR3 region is CASSLAKQGLSYNEQFF. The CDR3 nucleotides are TGTGCCAGCAGCTTGGCCAAACAGGGCCTCTCCTACAATGAGCAGTTCTTC.

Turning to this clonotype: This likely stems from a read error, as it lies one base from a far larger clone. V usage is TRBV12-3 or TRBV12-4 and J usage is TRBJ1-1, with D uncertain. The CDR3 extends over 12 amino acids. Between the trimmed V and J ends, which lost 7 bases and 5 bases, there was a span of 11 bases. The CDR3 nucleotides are TGTGCCAGCACCCGTCGAGGGACTGAAGCTTTCTTT. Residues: CASTRRGTEAFF.

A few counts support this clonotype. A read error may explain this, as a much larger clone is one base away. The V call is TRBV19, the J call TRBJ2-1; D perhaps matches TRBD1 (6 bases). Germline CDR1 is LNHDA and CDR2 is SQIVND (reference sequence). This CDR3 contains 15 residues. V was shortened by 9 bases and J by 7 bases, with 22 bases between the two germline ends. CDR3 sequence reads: CASRSGDGCRNEQFF. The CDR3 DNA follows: TGTGCCAGCAGATCAGGGGACGGATGCAGGAATGAGCAGTTCTTC. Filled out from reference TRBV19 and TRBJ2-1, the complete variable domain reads DGGITQSPKYLFRKEGQNVTLSCEQNLNHDAMYWYRQDPGQGLRLIYYSQIVNDFQKGDIAEGYSVSREKKESFPLTVTSAQKNPTAFYLCASRSGDGCRNEQFFGPGTRLTVL.

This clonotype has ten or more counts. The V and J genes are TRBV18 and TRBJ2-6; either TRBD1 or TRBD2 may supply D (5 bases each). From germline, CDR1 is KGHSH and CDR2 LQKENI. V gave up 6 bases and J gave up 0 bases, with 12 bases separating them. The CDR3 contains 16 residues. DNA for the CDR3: TGTGCCAGCTCCCAAGGGACGGCCTCTGGGGCCAACGTCCTGACTTTC. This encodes CASSQGTASGANVLTF.

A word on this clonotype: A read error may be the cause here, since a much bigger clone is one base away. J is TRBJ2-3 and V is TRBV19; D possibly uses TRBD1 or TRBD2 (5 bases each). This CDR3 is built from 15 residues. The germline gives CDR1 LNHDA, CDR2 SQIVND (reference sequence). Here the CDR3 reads CASRFDGDGTVTQYF. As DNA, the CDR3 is TGTGCCAGTAGATTCGACGGGGACGGTACAGTTACGCAGTATTTT.

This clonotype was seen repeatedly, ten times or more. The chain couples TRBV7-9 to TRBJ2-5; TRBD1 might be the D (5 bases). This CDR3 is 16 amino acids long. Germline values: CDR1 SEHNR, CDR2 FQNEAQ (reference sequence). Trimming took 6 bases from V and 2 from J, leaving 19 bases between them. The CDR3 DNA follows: TGTGCCAGCAGAGTAGACGCAGGGATATATCAAGAGACCCAGTACTTC. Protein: CASRVDAGIYQETQYF.

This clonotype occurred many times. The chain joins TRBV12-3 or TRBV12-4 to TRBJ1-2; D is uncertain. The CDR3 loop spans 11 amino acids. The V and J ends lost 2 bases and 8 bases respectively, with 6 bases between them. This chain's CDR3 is CASSLPGGYTF. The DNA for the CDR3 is TGTGCCAGCAGTTTACCAGGAGGCTACACCTTC.

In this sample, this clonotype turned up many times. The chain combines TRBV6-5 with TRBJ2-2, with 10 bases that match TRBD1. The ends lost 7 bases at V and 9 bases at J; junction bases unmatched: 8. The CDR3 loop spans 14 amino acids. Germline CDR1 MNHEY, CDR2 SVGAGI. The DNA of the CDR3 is TGTGCCAGCACCAACGACAGGGGGCTCAGGGAGCTGTTTTTT. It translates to CASTNDRGLRELFF.

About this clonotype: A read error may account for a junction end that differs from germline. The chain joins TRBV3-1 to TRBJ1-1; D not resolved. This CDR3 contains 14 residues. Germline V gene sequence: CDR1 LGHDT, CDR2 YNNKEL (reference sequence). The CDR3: CASSQDAPYTEAFF. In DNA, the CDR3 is TGTGCTAGCAGCCAAGATGCCCCGTATACTGAAGCTTTCTTT.

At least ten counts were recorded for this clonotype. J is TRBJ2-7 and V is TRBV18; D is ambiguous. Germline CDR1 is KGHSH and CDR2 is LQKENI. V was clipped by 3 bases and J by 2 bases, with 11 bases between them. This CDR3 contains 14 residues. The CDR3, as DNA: TGTGCCAGCTCACCGCGGCCCTGGGCCTACGAGCAGTACTTC. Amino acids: CASSPRPWAYEQYF.

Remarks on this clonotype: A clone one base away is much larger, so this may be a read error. The CDR3 sequence: CASCDKVHTDTQYF. The CDR3 DNA follows: TGTGCCAGCTGTGATAAGGTACACACAGATACGCAGTATTTT. This chain links TRBV6-1 with TRBJ2-3; the D is unclear. In germline, CDR1 is MNHNS, CDR2 SASEGT. There are 14 residues in the CDR3.

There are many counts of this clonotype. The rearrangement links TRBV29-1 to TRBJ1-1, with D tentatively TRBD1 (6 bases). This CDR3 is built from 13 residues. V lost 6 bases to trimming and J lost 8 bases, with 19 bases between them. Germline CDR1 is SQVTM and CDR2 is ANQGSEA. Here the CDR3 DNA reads TGCAGCGTGGGGTACAGGGTCCCACCCGAAGCTTTCTTT. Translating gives CSVGYRVPPEAFF.

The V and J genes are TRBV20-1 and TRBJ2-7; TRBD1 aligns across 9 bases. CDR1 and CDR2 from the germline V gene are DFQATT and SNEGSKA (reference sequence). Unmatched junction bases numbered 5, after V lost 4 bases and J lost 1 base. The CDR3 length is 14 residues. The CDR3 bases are TGCAGTGCTAATACAGGGGGCCAGTCCTACGAGCAGTACTTC. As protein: CSANTGGQSYEQYF.

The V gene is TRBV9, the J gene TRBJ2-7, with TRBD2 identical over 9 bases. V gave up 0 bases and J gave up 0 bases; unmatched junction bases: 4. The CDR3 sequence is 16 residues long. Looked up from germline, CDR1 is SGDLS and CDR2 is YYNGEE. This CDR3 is CASSVEEREASYEQYF. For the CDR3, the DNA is TGTGCCAGCAGCGTAGAGGAGCGGGAGGCCTCCTACGAGCAGTACTTC.

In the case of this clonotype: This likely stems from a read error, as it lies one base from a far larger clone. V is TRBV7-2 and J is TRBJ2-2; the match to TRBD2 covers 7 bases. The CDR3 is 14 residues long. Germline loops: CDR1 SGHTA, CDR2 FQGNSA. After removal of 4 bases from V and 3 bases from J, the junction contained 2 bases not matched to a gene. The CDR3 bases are TGTGCCAGCAGCTCCGGGGGGTACACCGGGGAGCTGTTTTTT. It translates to CASSSGGYTGELFF.

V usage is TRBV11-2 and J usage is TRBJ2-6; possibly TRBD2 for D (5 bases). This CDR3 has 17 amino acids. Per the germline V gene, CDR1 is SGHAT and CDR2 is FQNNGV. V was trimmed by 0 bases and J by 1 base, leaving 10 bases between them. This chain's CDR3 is CASSLEASGSGANVLTF. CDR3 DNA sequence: TGTGCCAGCAGCTTAGAGGCTTCGGGGTCTGGGGCCAACGTCCTGACTTTC.

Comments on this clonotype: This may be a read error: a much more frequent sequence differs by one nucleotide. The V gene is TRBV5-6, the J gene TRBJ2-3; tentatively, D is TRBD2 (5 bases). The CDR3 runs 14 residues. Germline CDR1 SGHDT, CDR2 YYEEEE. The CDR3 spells CARSLYLSGDTQYF. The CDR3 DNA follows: TGTGCCCGCAGCTTGTATCTCTCGGGGGATACGCAGTATTTT.

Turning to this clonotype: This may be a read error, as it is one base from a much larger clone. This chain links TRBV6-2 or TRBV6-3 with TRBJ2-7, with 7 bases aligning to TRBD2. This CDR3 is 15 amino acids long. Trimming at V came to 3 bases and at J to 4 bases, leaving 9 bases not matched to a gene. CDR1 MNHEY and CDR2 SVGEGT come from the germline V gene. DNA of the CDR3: TGTGCCAGCAGTTATTGGGGGGGGATCACTTACGAGCAGTACTTC. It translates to CASSYWGGITYEQYF.

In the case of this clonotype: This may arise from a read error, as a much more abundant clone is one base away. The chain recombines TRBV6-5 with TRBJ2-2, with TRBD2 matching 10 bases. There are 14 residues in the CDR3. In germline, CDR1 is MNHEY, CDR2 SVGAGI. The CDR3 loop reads CASRLAGISGELSF. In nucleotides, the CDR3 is TGTGCCAGTAGACTAGCGGGTATATCCGGGGAGCTGTCTTTT.

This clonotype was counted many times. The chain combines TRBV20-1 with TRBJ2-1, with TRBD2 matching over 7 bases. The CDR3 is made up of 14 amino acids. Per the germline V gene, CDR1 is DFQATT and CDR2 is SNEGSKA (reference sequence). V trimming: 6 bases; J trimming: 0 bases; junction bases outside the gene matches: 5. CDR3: CSAQAGSSYNEQFF. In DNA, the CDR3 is TGCAGTGCCCAAGCGGGGAGCTCCTACAATGAGCAGTTCTTC.